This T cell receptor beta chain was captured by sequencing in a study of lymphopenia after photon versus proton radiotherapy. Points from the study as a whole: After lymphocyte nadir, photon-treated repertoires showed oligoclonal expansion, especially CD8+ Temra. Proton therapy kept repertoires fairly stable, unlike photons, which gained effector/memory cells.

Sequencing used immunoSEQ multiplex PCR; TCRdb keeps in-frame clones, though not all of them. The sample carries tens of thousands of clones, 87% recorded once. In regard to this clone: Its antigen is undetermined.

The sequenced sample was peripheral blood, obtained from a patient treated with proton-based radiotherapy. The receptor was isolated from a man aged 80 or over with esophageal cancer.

The CDR3 DNA reads TGTGCCAGGAAGAAGCAGGGGGCGCTTAGCACCGGGGAGCTGTTTTTT. It specifies CARKKQGALSTGELFF. This chain uses TRBV19 with TRBJ2-2, with TRBD1 matching 8 bases. Looked up from germline, CDR1 is LNHDA and CDR2 is SQIVND (reference sequence). J gave up 4 bases and V 9 bases, and 13 bases lay outside the gene matches. This CDR3 has 16 residues.